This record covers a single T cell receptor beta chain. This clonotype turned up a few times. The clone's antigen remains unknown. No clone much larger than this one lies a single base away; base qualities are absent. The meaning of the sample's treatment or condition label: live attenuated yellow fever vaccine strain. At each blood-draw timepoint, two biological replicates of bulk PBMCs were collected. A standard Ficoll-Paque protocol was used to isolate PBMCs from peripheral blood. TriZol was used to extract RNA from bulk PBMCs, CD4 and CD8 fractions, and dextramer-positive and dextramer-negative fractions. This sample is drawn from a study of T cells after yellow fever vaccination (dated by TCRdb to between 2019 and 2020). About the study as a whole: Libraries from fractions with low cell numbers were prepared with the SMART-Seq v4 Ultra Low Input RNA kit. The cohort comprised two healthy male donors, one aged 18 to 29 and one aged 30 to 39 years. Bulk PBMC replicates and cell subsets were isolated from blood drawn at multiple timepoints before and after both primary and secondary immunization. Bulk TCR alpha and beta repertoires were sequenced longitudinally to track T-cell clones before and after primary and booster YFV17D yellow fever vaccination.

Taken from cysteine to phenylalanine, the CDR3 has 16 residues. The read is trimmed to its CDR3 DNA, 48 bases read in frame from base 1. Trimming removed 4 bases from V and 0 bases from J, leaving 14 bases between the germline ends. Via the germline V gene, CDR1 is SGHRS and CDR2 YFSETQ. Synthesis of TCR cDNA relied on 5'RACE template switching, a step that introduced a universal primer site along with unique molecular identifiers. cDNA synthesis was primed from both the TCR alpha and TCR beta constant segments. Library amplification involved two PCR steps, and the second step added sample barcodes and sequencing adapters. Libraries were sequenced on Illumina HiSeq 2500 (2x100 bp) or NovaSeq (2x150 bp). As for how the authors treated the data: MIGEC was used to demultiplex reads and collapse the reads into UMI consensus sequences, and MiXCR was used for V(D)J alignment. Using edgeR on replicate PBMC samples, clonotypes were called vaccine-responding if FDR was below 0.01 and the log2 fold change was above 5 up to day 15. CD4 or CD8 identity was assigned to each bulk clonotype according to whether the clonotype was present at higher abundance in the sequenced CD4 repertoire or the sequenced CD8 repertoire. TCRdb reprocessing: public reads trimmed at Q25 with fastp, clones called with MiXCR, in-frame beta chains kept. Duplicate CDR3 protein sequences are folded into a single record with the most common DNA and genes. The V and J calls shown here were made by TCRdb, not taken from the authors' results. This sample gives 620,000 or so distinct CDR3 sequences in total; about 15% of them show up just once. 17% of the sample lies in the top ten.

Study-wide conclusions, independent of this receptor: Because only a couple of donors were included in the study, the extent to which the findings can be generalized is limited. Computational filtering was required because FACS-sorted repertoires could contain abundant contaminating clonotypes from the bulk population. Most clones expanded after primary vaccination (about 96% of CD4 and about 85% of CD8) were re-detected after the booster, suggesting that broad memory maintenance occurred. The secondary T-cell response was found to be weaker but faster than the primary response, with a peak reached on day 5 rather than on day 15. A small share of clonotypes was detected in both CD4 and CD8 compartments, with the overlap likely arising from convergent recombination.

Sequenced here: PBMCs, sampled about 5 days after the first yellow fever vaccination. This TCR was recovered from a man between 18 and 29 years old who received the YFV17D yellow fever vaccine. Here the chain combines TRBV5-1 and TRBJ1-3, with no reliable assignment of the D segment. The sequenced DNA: TGCGCCAGCAGCAAGGACTTAATCCACTCTGGAAACACCATATATTTT. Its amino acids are CASSKDLIHSGNTIYF.